This is a list of T cell receptor beta chains from one sample in a study of control samples from healthy donors and cancer patients. Measured with immunoSEQ multiplex PCR; TCRdb has only the in-frame clones, and not every one. There are approximately 92,000 clones in the sample; approximately 95% occur only once, and approximately 1.5% lies in the top ten. Sequenced sample: blood. The source is a woman in her twenties or thirties in good health. CDR3s include the opening cysteine and the closing phenylalanine or tryptophan. Fields, in order: D gene, clone size, V gene, J gene, CDR3 protein, CDR3 DNA. A D gene is named only where the DNA matches it firmly. Clone size, where shown, is once, few, many, or a class for clones that have expanded.

D gene: TRBD2; clone size: .; V gene: TRBV4-2; J gene: TRBJ2-3; CDR3 protein: CASSRTSGGGQDTQYF; CDR3 DNA: TGTGCCAGCAGCCGGACAAGCGGGGGAGGTCAAGATACGCAGTATTTT
D gene: .; clone size: .; V gene: TRBV4-1; J gene: TRBJ2-3; CDR3 protein: CASSQDGQGSTDTQYF; CDR3 DNA: TGCGCCAGCAGCCAAGATGGGCAGGGGAGCACAGATACGCAGTATTTT
D gene: TRBD2; clone size: .; V gene: TRBV12-5; J gene: TRBJ2-7; CDR3 protein: CASRLAGDYEQYF; CDR3 DNA: TGTGCTAGTCGACTAGCGGGAGACTACGAGCAGTACTTC
D gene: .; clone size: .; V gene: TRBV29-1; J gene: TRBJ1-3; CDR3 protein: CSVEDGVSGNTIYF; CDR3 DNA: TGCAGCGTTGAAGATGGGGTCTCTGGAAACACCATATATTTT
D gene: .; clone size: .; V gene: TRBV28; J gene: TRBJ1-4; CDR3 protein: CASSLGGTVGTNEKLFF; CDR3 DNA: TGTGCCAGCAGTTTGGGGGGGACTGTCGGAACTAATGAAAAACTGTTTTTT
D gene: TRBD2; clone size: once; V gene: TRBV13; J gene: TRBJ2-1; CDR3 protein: CASSLFKRGTYNEQFF; CDR3 DNA: TGTGCCAGCAGCTTATTTAAGCGGGGCACCTACAATGAGCAGTTCTTC
D gene: TRBD2; clone size: .; V gene: TRBV6-1; J gene: TRBJ2-2; CDR3 protein: CASSEDNRGLAGTGELFF; CDR3 DNA: TGTGCCAGCAGTGAAGACAACAGGGGACTAGCGGGTACCGGGGAGCTGTTTTTT
D gene: .; clone size: .; V gene: TRBV7-9; J gene: TRBJ2-2; CDR3 protein: CASSLDATGELFF; CDR3 DNA: TGTGCCAGCAGCTTAGACGCGACCGGGGAGCTGTTTTTT
D gene: TRBD2; clone size: .; V gene: TRBV28; J gene: TRBJ2-3; CDR3 protein: CASSLASLAGGYTDTQYF; CDR3 DNA: TGTGCCAGCAGTTTAGCCTCGCTAGCGGGGGGCTACACAGATACGCAGTATTTT
D gene: .; clone size: .; V gene: TRBV6-7; J gene: TRBJ2-4; CDR3 protein: CASSDLSQGTVQYF; CDR3 DNA: TGTGCCAGCAGTGACCTTTCGCAGGGGACGGTTCAGTACTTC
D gene: TRBD1; clone size: once; V gene: TRBV5-6; J gene: TRBJ2-5; CDR3 protein: CASSLGVYRGLDQETQYF; CDR3 DNA: TGTGCCAGCAGCTTGGGGGTTTACAGGGGGCTGGACCAAGAGACCCAGTACTTC
D gene: .; clone size: .; V gene: TRBV20-1; J gene: TRBJ2-1; CDR3 protein: CSALSQGEQFF; CDR3 DNA: TGCAGTGCCCTTTCCCAGGGTGAGCAGTTCTTC
D gene: TRBD1; clone size: .; V gene: TRBV19; J gene: TRBJ1-1; CDR3 protein: CASSILGQGRSPEAFF; CDR3 DNA: TGTGCCAGTAGTATCCTTGGACAGGGGAGGTCACCTGAAGCTTTCTTT
D gene: .; clone size: .; V gene: TRBV5-1; J gene: TRBJ1-1; CDR3 protein: CASSKNRVGNTEAFF; CDR3 DNA: TGCGCCAGCAGCAAAAACAGGGTCGGAAACACTGAAGCTTTCTTT
D gene: .; clone size: .; V gene: TRBV7-9; J gene: TRBJ1-2; CDR3 protein: CASSLEGKYYGYTF; CDR3 DNA: TGTGCCAGCAGCTTGGAGGGGAAATACTATGGCTACACCTTC
D gene: .; clone size: .; V gene: TRBV2; J gene: TRBJ2-5; CDR3 protein: CASSGEGLMYQETQYF; CDR3 DNA: TGTGCCAGCAGTGGCGAGGGTTTAATGTACCAAGAGACCCAGTACTTC
D gene: TRBD1; clone size: .; V gene: TRBV3-1/TRBV3-2; J gene: TRBJ2-5; CDR3 protein: CASSQGDRREETQYF; CDR3 DNA: TGTGCCAGCAGCCAAGGGGACAGGAGAGAAGAGACCCAGTACTTC
D gene: TRBD2; clone size: .; V gene: TRBV11-2; J gene: TRBJ2-7; CDR3 protein: CASSLDPLAGVLYEQYF; CDR3 DNA: TGTGCCAGCAGCTTAGATCCACTAGCGGGAGTTCTTTACGAGCAGTACTTC
D gene: .; clone size: .; V gene: TRBV6-4; J gene: TRBJ2-3; CDR3 protein: CASSEGATDTQYF; CDR3 DNA: TGTGCCAGCAGTGAGGGGGCCACAGATACGCAGTATTTT
D gene: .; clone size: .; V gene: TRBV29-1; J gene: TRBJ2-1; CDR3 protein: CSVEERDPAYNEQFF; CDR3 DNA: TGCAGCGTTGAAGAGAGGGATCCTGCCTACAATGAGCAGTTCTTC
D gene: .; clone size: .; V gene: TRBV29-1; J gene: TRBJ1-1; CDR3 protein: CSVERQGQNTEAFF; CDR3 DNA: TGCAGCGTTGAACGCCAGGGGCAGAACACTGAAGCTTTCTTT
D gene: .; clone size: .; V gene: TRBV27; J gene: TRBJ2-6; CDR3 protein: CASSLYLAGANVLTF; CDR3 DNA: TGTGCCAGCAGTTTATATCTAGCTGGGGCCAACGTCCTGACTTTC
D gene: .; clone size: .; V gene: TRBV9; J gene: TRBJ2-7; CDR3 protein: CASSVGGIPYEQYF; CDR3 DNA: TGTGCCAGCAGCGTAGGAGGGATTCCCTACGAGCAGTACTTC
D gene: .; clone size: .; V gene: TRBV4-1; J gene: TRBJ1-5; CDR3 protein: CASSQDLEVQPQHF; CDR3 DNA: TGCGCCAGCAGCCAAGATCTTGAGGTTCAGCCCCAGCATTTT
D gene: .; clone size: .; V gene: TRBV7-8; J gene: TRBJ1-6; CDR3 protein: CASSPRTKIAPLHF; CDR3 DNA: TGTGCCAGCAGTCCGCGGACAAAAATAGCACCCCTCCACTTT
D gene: TRBD1; clone size: .; V gene: TRBV2; J gene: TRBJ1-3; CDR3 protein: CASSEDGADRGGNTIYF; CDR3 DNA: TGTGCCAGCAGTGAAGATGGGGCTGACAGGGGTGGAAACACCATATATTTT
D gene: .; clone size: .; V gene: TRBV4-1; J gene: TRBJ1-5; CDR3 protein: CASSRLGGLQPQHF; CDR3 DNA: TGCGCCAGCAGCCGGCTGGGGGGCCTACAGCCCCAGCATTTT
D gene: .; clone size: .; V gene: TRBV5-1; J gene: TRBJ1-1; CDR3 protein: CASSFGGKNTEAFF; CDR3 DNA: TGCGCCAGCAGCTTTGGGGGGAAGAACACTGAAGCTTTCTTT
D gene: TRBD1; clone size: .; V gene: TRBV11-2; J gene: TRBJ1-2; CDR3 protein: CASSLEGEGALGYTF; CDR3 DNA: TGTGCCAGCAGCTTAGAGGGGGAGGGGGCGCTTGGCTACACCTTC
D gene: .; clone size: .; V gene: TRBV15; J gene: TRBJ1-1; CDR3 protein: CATSRARDTEAFF; CDR3 DNA: TGTGCCACCAGCAGAGCCAGGGACACTGAAGCTTTCTTT